This T cell receptor (beta chain) was profiled in a study of siplizumab effects on memory and regulatory T cells. Study-wide findings and caveats: Apparently key alloresponse contributors, naive T cells also seemed more diverse than memory cells. Siplizumab, the agent tested, significantly reduced alloreactive sequences traceable to unstimulated CD4+ memory cells. The authors could not assign a naive or memory phenotype to roughly 75-95% of proliferating CD4+ or CD8+ clones.

Per-sample assaying covered 85,000 to 100,000 TCR templates. The assay was immunoSEQ multiplex PCR, and TCRdb's table has in-frame clones only and misses some. The sample has about 100,000 clones, approximately 91% seen once. The germline V gene encodes CDR1 MNHNS and CDR2 SASEGT. The CDR3 runs to 15 residues. Trimming cost V 6 bases and J 1 base; bases outside gene matches: 5. This clone has a single count. Its antigen is currently unknown. The source material was CD4+ T cells sorted from blood. The V call is TRBV6-1, the J call TRBJ2-2; 7 nucleotides match TRBD1. This receptor was obtained from a human donor in good health. Some clones in this sample may be carry-over from other donors' samples. The CDR3 DNA is TGTGCCAGCAGCCAGACAGGGAAGAACACCGGGGAGCTGTTTTTT. Protein product: CASSQTGKNTGELFF.